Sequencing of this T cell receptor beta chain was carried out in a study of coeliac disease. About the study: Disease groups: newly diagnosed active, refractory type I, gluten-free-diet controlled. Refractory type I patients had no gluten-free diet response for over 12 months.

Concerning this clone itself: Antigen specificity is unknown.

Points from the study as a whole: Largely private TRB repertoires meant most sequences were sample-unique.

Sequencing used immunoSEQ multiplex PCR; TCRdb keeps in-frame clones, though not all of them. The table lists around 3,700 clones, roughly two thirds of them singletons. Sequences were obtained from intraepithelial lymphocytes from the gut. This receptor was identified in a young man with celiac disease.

CDR3 coding DNA: TGTGCCAGCAGCGCTGGGTCGGGCGAGCAGTACTTC. Translating gives CASSAGSGEQYF. This rearrangement joins TRBV9 to TRBJ2-7; D ambiguous. V lost 3 bases and J 6 bases, leaving 10 bases between the germline ends. Germline CDR1 and CDR2: SGDLS and YYNGEE. The CDR3 contains 12 residues.